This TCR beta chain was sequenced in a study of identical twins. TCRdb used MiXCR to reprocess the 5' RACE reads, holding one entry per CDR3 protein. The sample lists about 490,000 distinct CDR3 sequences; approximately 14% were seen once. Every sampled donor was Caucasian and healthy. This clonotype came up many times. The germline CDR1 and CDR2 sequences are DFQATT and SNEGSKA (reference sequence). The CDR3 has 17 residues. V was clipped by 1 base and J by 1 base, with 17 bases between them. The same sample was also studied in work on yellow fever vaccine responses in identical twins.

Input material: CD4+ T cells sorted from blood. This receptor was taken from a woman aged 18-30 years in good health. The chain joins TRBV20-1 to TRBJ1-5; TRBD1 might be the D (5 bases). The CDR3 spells CSARGLEGMMSNQPQHF. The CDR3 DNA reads TGCAGTGCTAGAGGTTTAGAGGGGATGATGAGCAATCAGCCCCAGCATTTT.